This T cell receptor beta chain was captured in a study of OX40 agonist ivuxolimab in advanced cancers. Study as a whole: Three patients had partial responses: one hepatocellular carcinoma, two cutaneous melanoma.

Sequencing used immunoSEQ multiplex PCR; TCRdb keeps in-frame clones, though not all of them. Among about 50,000 clones listed, approximately 89% were seen once. The sample holds one count of this clone. Trimming took 0 bases from V and 6 from J, leaving 12 bases between them. The CDR3 spans 14 residues. Germline V gene lookup returns CDR1 SGHRS and CDR2 YFSETQ. This chain joins TRBV5-1 and TRBJ1-2, with no clear D. Sample: CD4+ or CD8+ T cells sorted from blood, taken in a trial of the OX40 agonist ivuxolimab. This sequence was found in an adult with an advanced solid tumor such as melanoma, head and neck, liver or kidney cancer. CDR3 bases: TGCGCCAGCAGCTTGGCCCTGCAATCAAATGGCTACACCTTC. Protein product: CASSLALQSNGYTF.